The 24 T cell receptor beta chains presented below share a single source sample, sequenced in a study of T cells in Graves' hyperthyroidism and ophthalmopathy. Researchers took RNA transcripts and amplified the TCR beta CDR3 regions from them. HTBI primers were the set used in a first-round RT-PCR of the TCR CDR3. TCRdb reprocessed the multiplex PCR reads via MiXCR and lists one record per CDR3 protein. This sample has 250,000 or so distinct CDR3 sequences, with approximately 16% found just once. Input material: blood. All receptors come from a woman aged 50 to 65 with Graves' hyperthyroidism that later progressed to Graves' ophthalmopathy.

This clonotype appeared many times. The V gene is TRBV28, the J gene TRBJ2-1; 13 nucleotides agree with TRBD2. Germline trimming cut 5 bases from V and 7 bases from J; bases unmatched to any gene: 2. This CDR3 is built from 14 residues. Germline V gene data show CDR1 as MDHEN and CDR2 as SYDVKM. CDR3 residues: CASSLTSGRNEQFF. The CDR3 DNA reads TGTGCCAGCAGTCTGACTAGCGGGAGGAATGAGCAGTTCTTC. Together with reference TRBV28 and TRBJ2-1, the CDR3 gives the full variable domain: DVKVTQSSRYLVKRTGEKVFLECVQDMDHENMFWYRQDPGLGLRLIYFSYDVKMKEKGDIPEGYSVSREKKERFSLILESASTNQTSMYLCASSLTSGRNEQFFGPGTRLTVL.

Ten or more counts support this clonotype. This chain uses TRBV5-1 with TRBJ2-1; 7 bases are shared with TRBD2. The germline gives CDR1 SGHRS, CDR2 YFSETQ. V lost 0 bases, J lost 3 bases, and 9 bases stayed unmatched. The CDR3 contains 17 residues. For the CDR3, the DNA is TGCGCCAGCAGCTTGGATAGGCTAGCGGCCTACTACAATGAGCAGTTCTTC. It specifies CASSLDRLAAYYNEQFF.

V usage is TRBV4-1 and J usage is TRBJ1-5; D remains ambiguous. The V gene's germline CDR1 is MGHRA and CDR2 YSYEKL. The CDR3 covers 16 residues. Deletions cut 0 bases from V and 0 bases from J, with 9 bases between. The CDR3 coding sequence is TGCGCCAGCAGCCAAGAGGGAGTTGATAGCAATCAGCCCCAGCATTTT. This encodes CASSQEGVDSNQPQHF.

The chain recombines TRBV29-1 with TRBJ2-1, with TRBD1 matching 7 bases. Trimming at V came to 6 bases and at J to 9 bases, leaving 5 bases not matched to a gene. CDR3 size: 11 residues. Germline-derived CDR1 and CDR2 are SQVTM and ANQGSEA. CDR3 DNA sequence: TGCAGCGTGACAGGGACGGGTGAGCAGTTCTTC. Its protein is CSVTGTGEQFF.

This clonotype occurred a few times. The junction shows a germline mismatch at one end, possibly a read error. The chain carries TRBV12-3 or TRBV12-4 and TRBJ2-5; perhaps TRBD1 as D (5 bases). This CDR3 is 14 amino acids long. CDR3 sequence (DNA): TGTGCCAGCAGTTTAGCAGGCGGACAAGGGACCCAGTACTTC. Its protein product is CASSLAGGQGTQYF.

CDR3 in DNA: TGCAGTGCTATGCCAGGGGGGGCTAACACTGAAGCTTTCTTT. This translates into CSAMPGGANTEAFF. The J gene is TRBJ1-1, the V gene TRBV20-1, with TRBD1 matching over 7 bases. This CDR3 is 14 amino acids long. J was trimmed by 2 bases and V by 4 bases; bases with no gene match: 7. Germline V CDR1 and CDR2: DFQATT, SNEGSKA (reference sequence).

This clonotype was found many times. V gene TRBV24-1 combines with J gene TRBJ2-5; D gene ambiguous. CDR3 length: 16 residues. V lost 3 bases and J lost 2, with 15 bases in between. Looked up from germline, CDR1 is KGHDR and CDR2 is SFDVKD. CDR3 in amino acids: CATSDPSLGTQETQYF. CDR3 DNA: TGTGCCACCAGTGATCCTTCCTTGGGCACACAAGAGACCCAGTACTTC.

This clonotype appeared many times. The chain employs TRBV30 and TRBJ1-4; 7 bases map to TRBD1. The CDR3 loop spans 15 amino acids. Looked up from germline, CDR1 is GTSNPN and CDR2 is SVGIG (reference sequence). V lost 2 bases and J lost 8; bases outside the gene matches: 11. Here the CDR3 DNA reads TGTGCCTGGAGTCCCGACAGGGTGGAGAACGAAAAACTGTTTTTT. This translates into CAWSPDRVENEKLFF.

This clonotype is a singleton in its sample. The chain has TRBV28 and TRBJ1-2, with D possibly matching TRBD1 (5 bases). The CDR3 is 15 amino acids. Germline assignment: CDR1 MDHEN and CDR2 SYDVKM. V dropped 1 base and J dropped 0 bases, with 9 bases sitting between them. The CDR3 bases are TGTGCCAGCAGTTTATTGGACATCGCTAACTATGGCTACACCTTC. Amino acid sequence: CASSLLDIANYGYTF.

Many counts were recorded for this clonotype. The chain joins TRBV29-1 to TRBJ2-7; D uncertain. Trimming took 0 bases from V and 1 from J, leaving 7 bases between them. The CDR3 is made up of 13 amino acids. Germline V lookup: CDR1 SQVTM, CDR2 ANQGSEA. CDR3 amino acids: CSVEDRASYEQYF. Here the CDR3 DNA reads TGCAGCGTTGAAGATCGCGCTTCCTACGAGCAGTACTTC.

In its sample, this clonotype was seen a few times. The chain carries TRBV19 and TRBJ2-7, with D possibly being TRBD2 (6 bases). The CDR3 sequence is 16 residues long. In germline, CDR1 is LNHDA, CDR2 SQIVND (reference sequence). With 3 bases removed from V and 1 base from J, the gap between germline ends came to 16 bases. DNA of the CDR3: TGTGCCAGTAGTATGCCAGGGACTGGGGGGTCCTACGAGCAGTACTTC. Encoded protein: CASSMPGTGGSYEQYF.

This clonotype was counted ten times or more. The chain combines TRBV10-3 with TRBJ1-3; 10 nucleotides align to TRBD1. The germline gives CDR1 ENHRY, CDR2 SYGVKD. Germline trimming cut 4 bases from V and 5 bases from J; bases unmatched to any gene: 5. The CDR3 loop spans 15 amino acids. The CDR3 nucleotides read TGTGCCATCAGTGTTGGGGGACAGGGGAGAAACACCATATATTTT. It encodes CAISVGGQGRNTIYF.

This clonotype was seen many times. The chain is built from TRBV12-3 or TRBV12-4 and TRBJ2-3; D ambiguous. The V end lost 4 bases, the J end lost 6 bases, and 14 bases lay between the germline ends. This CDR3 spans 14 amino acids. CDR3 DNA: TGTGCCAGCAGTTCGACGACCCTTCCGGATACGCAGTATTTT. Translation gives CASSSTTLPDTQYF.

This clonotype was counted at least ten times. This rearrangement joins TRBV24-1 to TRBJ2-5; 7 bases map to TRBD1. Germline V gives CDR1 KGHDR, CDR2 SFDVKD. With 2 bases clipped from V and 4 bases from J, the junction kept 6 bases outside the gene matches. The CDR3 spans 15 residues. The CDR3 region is CATSDSRQGGETQYF. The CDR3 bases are TGTGCCACCAGTGATTCACGACAGGGCGGAGAGACCCAGTACTTC.

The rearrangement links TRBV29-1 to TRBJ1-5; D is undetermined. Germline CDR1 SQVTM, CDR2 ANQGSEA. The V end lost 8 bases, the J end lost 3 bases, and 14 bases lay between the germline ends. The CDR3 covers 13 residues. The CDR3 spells CSTSEGNNQPQHF. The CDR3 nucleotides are TGCAGCACCTCTGAGGGAAACAATCAGCCCCAGCATTTT.

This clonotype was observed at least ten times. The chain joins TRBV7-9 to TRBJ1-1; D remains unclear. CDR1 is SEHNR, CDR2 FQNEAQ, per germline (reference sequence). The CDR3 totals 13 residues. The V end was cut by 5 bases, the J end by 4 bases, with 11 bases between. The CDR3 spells CASSVGSGTEAFF. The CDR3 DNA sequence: TGTGCCAGCAGCGTAGGCTCGGGCACTGAAGCTTTCTTT.

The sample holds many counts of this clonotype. The CDR3 DNA follows: TGTGCCAGCAGCTCCCCCAGACTAGCGGGAGGTCACGAGCAGTACTTC. Translation: CASSSPRLAGGHEQYF. This chain uses TRBV28 with TRBJ2-7, with 13 bases lining up with TRBD2. Germline V gene sequence: CDR1 MDHEN, CDR2 SYDVKM. The CDR3 runs 16 residues. Trimming cost V 6 bases and J 5 bases; bases outside gene matches: 10.

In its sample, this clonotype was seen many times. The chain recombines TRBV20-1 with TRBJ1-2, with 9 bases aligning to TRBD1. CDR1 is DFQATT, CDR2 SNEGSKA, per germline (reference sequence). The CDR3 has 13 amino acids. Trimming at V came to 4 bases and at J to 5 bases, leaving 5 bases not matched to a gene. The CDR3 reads CSAKTGGSYGYTF. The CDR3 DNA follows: TGCAGTGCTAAAACAGGGGGCTCTTATGGCTACACCTTC.

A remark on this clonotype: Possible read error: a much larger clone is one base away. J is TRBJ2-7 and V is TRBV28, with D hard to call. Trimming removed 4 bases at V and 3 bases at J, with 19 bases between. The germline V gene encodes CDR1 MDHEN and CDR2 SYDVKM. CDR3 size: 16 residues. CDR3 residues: CASSSPFTDLIYEQYF. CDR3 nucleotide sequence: TGTGCCAGCAGTTCCCCATTCACGGATCTCATCTACGAGCAGTACTTC.

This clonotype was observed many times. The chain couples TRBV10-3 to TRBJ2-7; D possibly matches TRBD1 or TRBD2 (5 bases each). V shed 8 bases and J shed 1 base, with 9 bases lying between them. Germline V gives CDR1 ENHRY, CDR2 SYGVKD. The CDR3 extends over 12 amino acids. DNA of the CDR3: TGTGCCATCCGGGGCCGATCCTACGAGCAGTACTTC. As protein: CAIRGRSYEQYF.

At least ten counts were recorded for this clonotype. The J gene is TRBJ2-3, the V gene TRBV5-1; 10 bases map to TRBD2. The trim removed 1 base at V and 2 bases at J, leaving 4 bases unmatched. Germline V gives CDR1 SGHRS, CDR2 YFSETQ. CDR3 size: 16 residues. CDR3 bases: TGCGCCAGCAGCTTGACACTAGCGGGATTCACAGATACGCAGTATTTT. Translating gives CASSLTLAGFTDTQYF.

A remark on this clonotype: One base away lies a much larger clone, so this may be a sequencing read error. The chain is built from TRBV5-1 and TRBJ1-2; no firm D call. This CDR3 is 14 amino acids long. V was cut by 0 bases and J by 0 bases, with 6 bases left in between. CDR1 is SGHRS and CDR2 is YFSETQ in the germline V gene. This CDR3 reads CASSLDGTNYGYTF. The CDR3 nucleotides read TGCGCCAGCAGCTTGGACGGTACTAACTATGGCTACACCTTC.

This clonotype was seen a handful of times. The CDR3 nucleotides read TGTGCCAGCAGCGTCCAATCCCAGCTAGCGTTCCCCTTAGAGACCCAGTACTTC. It yields the protein CASSVQSQLAFPLETQYF. V is TRBV9 and J is TRBJ2-5, with a tentative D call TRBD2 (6 bases). Germline V lookup: CDR1 SGDLS, CDR2 YYNGEE. This CDR3 has 18 amino acids. The V gene lost 2 bases and the J gene lost 4 bases, with 24 bases spanning the gap.

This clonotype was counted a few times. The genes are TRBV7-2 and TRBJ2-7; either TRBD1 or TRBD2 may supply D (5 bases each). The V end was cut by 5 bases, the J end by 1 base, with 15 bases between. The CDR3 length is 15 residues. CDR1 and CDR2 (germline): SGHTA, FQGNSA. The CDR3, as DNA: TGTGCCAGCAGCCTTACGGGGCCTGGGTCCTACGAGCAGTACTTC. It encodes CASSLTGPGSYEQYF.